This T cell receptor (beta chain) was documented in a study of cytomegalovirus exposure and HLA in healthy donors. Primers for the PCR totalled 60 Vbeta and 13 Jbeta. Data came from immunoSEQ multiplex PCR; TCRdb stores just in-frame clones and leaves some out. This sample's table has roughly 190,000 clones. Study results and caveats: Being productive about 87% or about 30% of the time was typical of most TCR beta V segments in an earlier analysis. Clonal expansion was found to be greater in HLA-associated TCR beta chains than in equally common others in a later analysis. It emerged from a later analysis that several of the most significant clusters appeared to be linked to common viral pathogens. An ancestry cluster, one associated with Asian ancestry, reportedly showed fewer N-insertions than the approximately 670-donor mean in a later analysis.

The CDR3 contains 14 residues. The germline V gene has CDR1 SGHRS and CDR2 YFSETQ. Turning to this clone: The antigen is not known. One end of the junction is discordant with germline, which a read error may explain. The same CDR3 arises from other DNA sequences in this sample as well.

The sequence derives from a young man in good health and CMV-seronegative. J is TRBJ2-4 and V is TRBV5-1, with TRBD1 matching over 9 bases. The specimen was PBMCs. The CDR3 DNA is TGCGCCAGTAGCTCTTGGACAGGGGAGGGCATTCAGTACTTC. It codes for CASSSWTGEGIQYF.